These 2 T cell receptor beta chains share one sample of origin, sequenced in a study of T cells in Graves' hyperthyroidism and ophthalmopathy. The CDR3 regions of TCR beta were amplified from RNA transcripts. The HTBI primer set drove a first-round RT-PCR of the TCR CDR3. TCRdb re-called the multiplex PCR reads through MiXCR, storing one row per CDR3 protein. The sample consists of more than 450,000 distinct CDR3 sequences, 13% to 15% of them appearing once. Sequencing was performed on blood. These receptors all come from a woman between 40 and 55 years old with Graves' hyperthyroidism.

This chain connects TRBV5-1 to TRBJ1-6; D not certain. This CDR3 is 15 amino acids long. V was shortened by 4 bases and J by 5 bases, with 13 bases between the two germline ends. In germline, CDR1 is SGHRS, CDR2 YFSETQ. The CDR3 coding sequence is TGCGCCAGCAGCGGGGAGGGAGGAGATAATTCACCCCTCCACTTT. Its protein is CASSGEGGDNSPLHF.

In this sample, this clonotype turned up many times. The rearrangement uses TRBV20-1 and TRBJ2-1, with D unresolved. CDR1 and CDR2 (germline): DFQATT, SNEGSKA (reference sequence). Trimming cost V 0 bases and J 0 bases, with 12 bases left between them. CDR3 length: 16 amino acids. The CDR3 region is CSARDLQHHSYNEQFF. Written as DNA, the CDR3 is TGCAGTGCTAGAGATCTCCAGCATCACTCCTACAATGAGCAGTTCTTC.